This T cell receptor (beta chain) was captured by sequencing in a study of CD4+ T cells in melanoma (dated by TCRdb to about 2022). Regarding the research as a whole: Neoantigen-specific CD4+ T cells in human melanoma were investigated in the study.

The junction carries 7 bases between V and J, which are trimmed by 1 base and 0 bases respectively. Measured from the cysteine to the phenylalanine, the CDR3 is 15 residues long. Of the read, only the CDR3 DNA is kept; its 45 bases are in frame from base 1. Taken from the germline V gene, the CDR1 and CDR2 loops are LGHNA and YNFKEQ. Concerning this clone itself: The clone's antigen remains unknown. No qualities accompany the bases; no much larger clone lies one base away.

Library generation was performed with the immunoSEQ multiplex PCR assay. This is the immuneACCESS table as TCRdb keeps it, with only in-frame sequences that have V and J called. A part of the clones is gone; compared with another copy, unresolved V genes explain less than half, and the rest is unexplained. In this sample the table shows over 100,000 clones, roughly 90% of which occur a single time. Roughly 3.3% of the sample is taken by the ten largest. What the research found in general, with its limitations: Diverse differentiation states were reported to be shown by neoantigen-specific CD4+ T cells in melanoma. Neoantigen-specific CD4+ T cells were reported to be correlated with the function of CD8+ T cells, macrophages and B cells.

Patients with melanoma were used as donors. The chain is encoded by TRBV4-2 joined to TRBJ1-5; no D gene call is confident. This TCR was recovered from a human donor with melanoma. Sequences were obtained from peripheral blood. The sequence in DNA is TGTGCCAGCAGCCAAGTAGGGAATAGCAATCAGCCCCAGCATTTT. It encodes CASSQVGNSNQPQHF.